The 6 T cell receptor beta chains reported below all come from one sample, sequenced in a study of blood T cell repertoires in COVID-19. The repertoire was sequenced with immunoSEQ multiplex PCR; TCRdb's copy has only in-frame clones and lacks some. The sample has 150,000 to 200,000 clones, roughly 80% seen once; the top ten hold approximately 10%. Sequencing was carried out using peripheral blood. The receptors were gathered from a man between 65 and 85 years old with active or convalescent COVID-19.

A single count supports this clone. The chain recombines TRBV6-6 with TRBJ1-5; D perhaps matches TRBD1 (6 bases). The CDR3 is 14 residues long. The germline gives CDR1 MNHNY, CDR2 SVGAGI (reference sequence). V was clipped by 4 bases and J by 3 bases, with 10 bases between them. CDR3 sequence: CASSSRQVNQPQHF. The CDR3 coding sequence is TGTGCCAGCAGTTCCCGACAGGTCAATCAGCCCCAGCATTTT.

This clone was recorded only once. The rearrangement links TRBV5-5 to TRBJ2-6, with unresolved D. V was trimmed by 0 bases and J by 0 bases, leaving 4 bases between them. The length of the CDR3 is 15 residues. Germline CDR1 reads SGHKS; CDR2 reads YYEKEE (reference sequence). CDR3 coding DNA: TGTGCCAGCAGCTTGGCGGGCTCTGGGGCCAACGTCCTGACTTTC. It yields the protein CASSLAGSGANVLTF.

The CDR3 DNA reads as TGTGCCAGCTCACACGGGGGGCATAAGAGGGAACTGTTTTTT. Translating gives CASSHGGHKRELFF. The rearrangement links TRBV18 to TRBJ1-4; D may be TRBD1 (6 bases). The CDR3 runs to 14 residues. The germline V gene has CDR1 KGHSH and CDR2 LQKENI. V lost 4 bases and J lost 12, with 18 bases in between.

The J gene is TRBJ2-7, the V gene TRBV28, with 8 bases matching TRBD2. This CDR3 comprises 12 residues. The germline V gene encodes CDR1 MDHEN and CDR2 SYDVKM. Losses at the gene ends were 10 bases for V and 6 bases for J; bases not matched to a gene: 8. CDR3 residues: CATRGGAGEQYF. CDR3 DNA sequence: TGTGCCACCCGGGGGGGCGCCGGCGAGCAGTACTTC. Using reference TRBV28 and TRBJ2-7 for the parts outside the CDR3, the full variable domain is DVKVTQSSRYLVKRTGEKVFLECVQDMDHENMFWYRQDPGLGLRLIYFSYDVKMKEKGDIPEGYSVSREKKERFSLILESASTNQTSMYLCATRGGAGEQYFGPGTRLTVT.

This sequence joins TRBV5-8 and TRBJ1-2, with 9 bases identical to TRBD1. V shed 4 bases and J 4 bases; nucleotides not matched to a gene: 5. The CDR3 contains 14 residues. Germline loops: CDR1 SGHTS, CDR2 YDEGEE. As DNA, the CDR3 is TGTGCCAGCAGCAAGGACAGGGGCACCTATGGCTACACCTTC. Translated: CASSKDRGTYGYTF.

The gene calls are TRBV10-3 and TRBJ2-7; no firm D call. Trimming stripped 6 bases from V and 2 bases from J, with 14 bases between. Germline V lookup: CDR1 ENHRY, CDR2 SYGVKD. This CDR3 has 14 residues. The CDR3 is CAIRGQVPAYEQYF. CDR3 in DNA: TGTGCCATCAGGGGTCAGGTGCCGGCCTACGAGCAGTACTTC.